This entry features one T cell receptor beta chain sequence. Germline V CDR1 and CDR2: GTSNPN, SVGIG (reference sequence). V was pared by 4 bases and J by 3 bases, with 16 bases between. CDR3 length: 14 residues. The repertoire was sequenced with immunoSEQ multiplex PCR; TCRdb's copy has only in-frame clones and lacks some. This sample yields approximately 82,000 clones, of which approximately 92% are seen a single time; approximately 6.3% belongs to the top ten. This sample is part of a study of blood T cell repertoires in COVID-19. The wider study: The samples span acute and convalescent COVID-19 from the United States, Italy and Spain.

The receptor comes from an older woman with active COVID-19. Sample: peripheral blood. This chain joins TRBV30 and TRBJ2-7, with D tentatively TRBD2 (5 bases). CDR3 in amino acids: CAWTPDFGIYEQYF. DNA of the CDR3: TGTGCCTGGACCCCCGATTTCGGGATCTACGAGCAGTACTTC.